This T cell receptor (beta chain) stems from a study of OX40 agonist ivuxolimab in advanced cancers. For the study at large: The study gave patients intravenous ivuxolimab at 0.01 to 10 mg/kg every 2 weeks. The group had a mean age of about 64 years, ranged from about 20 to 85, and was just under 85% male.

CDR1 and CDR2 (germline): SGHRS, YFSETQ. J lost 7 bases, V lost 0 bases, and 5 bases had no gene match. The CDR3 contains 15 residues. Sequenced by immunoSEQ multiplex PCR; TCRdb stores in-frame clones only, minus some. The sample contains some 80,000 clones, 85% to 95% of which appear only once. The sequences come from CD4+ or CD8+ T cells sorted from blood, collected in a trial of the OX40 agonist ivuxolimab. This clonotype originated in an adult with an advanced solid tumor such as melanoma, head and neck, liver or kidney cancer. This sequence joins TRBV5-1 and TRBJ2-1; TRBD1 aligns across 9 bases. This CDR3 is CASSLAGQGFNEQFF. The CDR3 DNA reads as TGCGCCAGCAGCTTGGCGGGACAGGGCTTTAATGAGCAGTTCTTC.